Below, one T cell receptor beta chain is given with its context. The sample originates from a study of blood T cell repertoires in COVID-19. Study context: Spain, Italy and the United States supplied samples that represented acute and convalescent COVID-19. PBMCs, B-cell-depleted T cells, or T cells provided the cDNA or gDNA that made up the material.

The assay was immunoSEQ multiplex PCR, and TCRdb's table has in-frame clones only and misses some. The sample has about 140,000 clones; 60% to 80% are singletons. Those enrolled, adults aged 18 to 89 years, came from under 25 US areas. V lost 3 bases and J lost 2, with 15 bases in between. There are 15 residues in the CDR3. Germline assignment: CDR1 GTSNPN and CDR2 SVGIG (reference sequence). The TCR comes from a woman aged 45-60 years who had recovered from COVID-19. Sequenced material: PBMCs or T cells enriched from blood (not recorded which). The chain joins TRBV30 to TRBJ2-3, with a possible D match to TRBD2 (6 bases). CDR3 protein: CAWSLRGTFTDTQYF. CDR3 nucleotides: TGTGCCTGGAGCCTACGGGGGACGTTCACAGATACGCAGTATTTT. Looking up the rest from reference TRBV30 and TRBJ2-3 gives the full variable domain: SQTIHQWPATLVQPVGSPLSLECTVEGTSNPNLYWYRQAAGRGLQLLFYSVGIGQISSEVPQNLSASRPQDRQFILSSKKLLLSDSGFYLCAWSLRGTFTDTQYFGPGTRLTVL.